This entry concerns a single T cell receptor beta chain. Antigen specificity is unknown. This entry is derived from a study of T cell responses to AZD1222 COVID-19 vaccine. Repertoires were generated with immunoSEQ multiplex PCR, while TCRdb's copy carries only in-frame clones and drops some. The table has about 180,000 clones, 85% to 95% seen once. The V gene's germline CDR1 is SGHTS and CDR2 YDEGEE. The V segment lost 4 bases and the J segment 2 bases; nucleotides outside the gene matches: 6. CDR3 length: 15 residues. Findings and limits, study-wide: At baseline, seropositivity was found in only a handful of AZD1222 recipients. Following two doses of AZD1222, Spike-specific TCR breadth and depth rose.

The rearrangement uses TRBV5-8 and TRBJ2-1; 7 positions match TRBD1. The sequence came from an adult who received the AZD1222 COVID-19 vaccine. Sequencing used peripheral blood, obtained 28 days after the second AZD1222 dose. The CDR3 reads CASSPGTATYNEQFF. The CDR3 coding sequence is TGTGCCAGCAGCCCCGGGACAGCGACCTACAATGAGCAGTTCTTC.